This T cell receptor (beta chain) emerged from a study of T-cell memory formation after mild COVID-19. This clonotype was counted between two and nine times. The antigen is unknown. TCRdb fed the 5' RACE reads into MiXCR, producing one record per CDR3 protein. The table records a few hundred thousand distinct CDR3 sequences, 16% of them present only once. Points from the study as a whole: Pre-infection memory already had some responding clones, implying cross-reactive memory joined.

The sequence was obtained from a man aged 18 to 29 who had mild COVID-19 (a few samples of this study predate the infection). Cell type and time point are not known. Material for sequencing was PBMCs or a T cell subset sorted from them (not recorded which).

Written as DNA, the CDR3 is TGCGCCAGCAGCCGGGGTAGCGGGGCCCCCTCCTACGAGCAGTACTTC. Residues: CASSRGSGAPSYEQYF. The chain uses TRBV4-1 and TRBJ2-7; TRBD2 agrees at 8 bases. The junction had 8 bases not matched to a gene; V was cut back by 4 bases and J by 0 bases. This CDR3 is built from 16 residues. Germline values: CDR1 MGHRA, CDR2 YSYEKL.